The 4 T cell receptor beta chains reported below all come from one sample, sequenced in a study of cytomegalovirus exposure and HLA in healthy donors. Amplification used 60 Vbeta primers and 13 Jbeta primers. Data came from immunoSEQ multiplex PCR; TCRdb stores just in-frame clones and leaves some out. This table has roughly 120,000 clones, around 70% appearing once. The sequencing input was PBMCs. The receptors here all came from a young woman in good health and CMV-seronegative.

The chain is built from TRBV4-1 and TRBJ1-2; no definite D call. The germline V gene encodes CDR1 MGHRA and CDR2 YSYEKL. The ends were cut back, 0 bases at V and 8 bases at J, with 13 bases in the middle. This CDR3 has 14 residues. The CDR3 DNA reads as TGCGCCAGCAGCCAAGATGGGAGAACGGAAGGCTACACCTTC. It is translated as CASSQDGRTEGYTF.

The chain is built from TRBV28 and TRBJ1-1; no clear D. This CDR3 has 14 residues. V lost 6 bases, J lost 3 bases, and 14 bases lay in between. CDR1 is MDHEN and CDR2 is SYDVKM in the germline V gene. This CDR3 is CASSLWARDTEAFF. The CDR3 DNA reads TGTGCCAGCAGCCTCTGGGCCCGTGACACTGAAGCTTTCTTT. The complete variable domain, with remaining parts taken from reference TRBV28 and TRBJ1-1, reads DVKVTQSSRYLVKRTGEKVFLECVQDMDHENMFWYRQDPGLGLRLIYFSYDVKMKEKGDIPEGYSVSREKKERFSLILESASTNQTSMYLCASSLWARDTEAFFGQGTRLTVV.

V and J are TRBV30 and TRBJ1-1; D is unresolved. Germline V lookup: CDR1 GTSNPN, CDR2 SVGIG (reference sequence). V was pared by 0 bases and J by 1 base, with 6 bases between. The CDR3 is made up of 13 amino acids. The chain's CDR3 is CAWSVARNTEAFF. CDR3 in DNA: TGTGCCTGGAGTGTTGCGCGGAACACTGAAGCTTTCTTT.

The rearrangement uses TRBV28 and TRBJ1-1; 7 bases align to TRBD1. J gave up 4 bases and V 7 bases, and 12 bases lay outside the gene matches. The germline CDR1 and CDR2 sequences are MDHEN and SYDVKM. This CDR3 region has 15 residues. The CDR3 DNA reads as TGTGCCAGCAATACCCCCGACAGGGCTGCCACTGAAGCTTTCTTT. It codes for CASNTPDRAATEAFF.